The next 4 T cell receptor beta chains were all read from a single sample in a study of control samples from healthy donors and cancer patients. Measured with immunoSEQ multiplex PCR; TCRdb has only the in-frame clones, and not every one. The table lists 110,000 to 150,000 clones, about nine tenths of them singletons. Sequencing used blood. These receptors were obtained from a man aged 25-45 years in good health.

V and J are TRBV27 and TRBJ1-4; perhaps TRBD1 as D (6 bases). The V and J ends lost 3 bases and 11 bases respectively, with 16 bases between them. The CDR3 contains 14 residues. Germline CDR1 reads MNHEY; CDR2 reads SMNVEV (reference sequence). This chain's CDR3 is CASSFGRGVKKLFF. The CDR3 coding sequence is TGTGCCAGCAGTTTTGGAAGGGGGGTTAAGAAACTGTTTTTT.

This clone came up once. J is TRBJ1-2 and V is TRBV5-1; D may be TRBD1 (5 bases). Germline CDR1 is SGHRS and CDR2 is YFSETQ. V was pared by 5 bases and J by 5 bases, with 13 bases between. There are 13 residues in the CDR3. The CDR3 reads CASSSGTEYGYTF. The DNA of the CDR3 is TGCGCCAGCAGTTCCGGGACCGAGTATGGCTACACCTTC. The whole variable domain, remainder taken from reference TRBV5-1 and TRBJ1-2, is KAGVTQTPRYLIKTRGQQVTLSCSPISGHRSVSWYQQTPGQGLQFLFEYFSETQRNKGNFPGRFSGRQFSNSRSEMNVSTLELGDSALYLCASSSGTEYGYTFGSGTRLTVV.

This clone occurred once. The chain couples TRBV19 to TRBJ2-3, with 10 bases lining up with TRBD2. This CDR3 comprises 16 residues. The germline CDR1 and CDR2 sequences are LNHDA and SQIVND (reference sequence). The V and J ends lost 4 bases and 3 bases, in that order; junction bases with no gene match: 7. For the CDR3, the DNA is TGTGCCAGTAGTACTTTAGCGGGAGGCGGAACAGATACGCAGTATTTT. It codes for CASSTLAGGGTDTQYF.

The V call is TRBV6-2 or TRBV6-3, the J call TRBJ2-2; D is perhaps TRBD1 or TRBD2 (5 bases each). In germline, CDR1 is MNHEY, CDR2 SVGEGT. Trimming pared 3 bases from V and 6 bases from J, leaving 11 bases between. The CDR3 covers 14 residues. The DNA for the CDR3 is TGTGCCAGCAGTTATGGGATGGGGGCCGGGGAGCTGTTTTTT. It specifies CASSYGMGAGELFF.